This T cell receptor (beta chain) stems from a study of post-analysis software for immune sequencing data. Unique molecular identifiers tagged the TCR beta cDNA libraries. TCRdb used MiXCR to reprocess the PCR reads, holding one entry per CDR3 protein. This sample has hundreds of thousands of distinct CDR3 sequences, with more than 50% found just once. The V segment lost 5 bases and the J segment 4 bases; nucleotides outside the gene matches: 6. The CDR3 is 15 residues long. Germline CDR1 and CDR2: SGHTA and FQGNSA. This clonotype was recorded once. Its target is unknown. Study-wide results and limits: F measure showed strong co-clustering of same-batch samples. The study found significantly lower normalized Chao1 diversity in multiple sclerosis patients than in controls. Higher frequency in patients than in controls was seen for roughly five TRBV segments, with TRBV5-6, TRBV5-1 and TRBV20-1 among them.

The receptor was derived from a girl aged 2 to 9 with multiple sclerosis. The sequencing input was blood. The chain employs TRBV7-2 and TRBJ2-1; 9 bases fit TRBD2. The chain's CDR3 is CASSPQREAYNEQFF. The CDR3 nucleotides are TGTGCCAGCAGCCCTCAGCGGGAGGCTTACAATGAGCAGTTCTTC. The entire variable domain, with the rest obtained from reference TRBV7-2 and TRBJ2-1, is as follows: GAGVSQSPSNKVTEKGKDVELRCDPISGHTALYWYRQSLGQGLEFLIYFQGNSAPDKSGLPSDRFSAERTGGSVSTLTIQRTQQEDSAVYLCASSPQREAYNEQFFGPGTRLTVL.